This TCR beta chain was obtained from a study of blood T cell repertoires in COVID-19. V was pared by 0 bases and J by 9 bases, with 15 bases between. CDR1 and CDR2 (germline): MRHNA, SNTAGT. The CDR3 is made up of 15 amino acids. Profiling relied on immunoSEQ multiplex PCR, and the TCRdb table lists in-frame clones only, not all of them. The data contain tens of thousands of clones, approximately 89% of them seen just once; the ten biggest clones take up about 13%. This clone turned up a few times. The sequenced material came from peripheral blood. V is TRBV6-4 and J is TRBJ2-1; D unresolved. This clonotype was obtained from a human donor with active COVID-19. The donor label of this sample is uncertain. The CDR3 spells CASSDSRSGASEQFF. CDR3 nucleotides: TGTGCCAGCAGTGACTCGCGGTCTGGCGCTAGTGAGCAGTTCTTC.